This T cell receptor beta chain was sequenced during a study of blood T cell repertoires in COVID-19. Study-wide background: COVID-19 samples collected from the United States, Italy and Spain covered acute and convalescent phases.

V lost 0 bases and J lost 8, with 16 bases in between. CDR1 LGHDT and CDR2 YNNKEL come from the germline V gene (reference sequence). This CDR3 spans 15 amino acids. Assay used: immunoSEQ multiplex PCR; TCRdb lists only in-frame clones, some missing. This table holds approximately 26,000 clones, roughly 90% found once. The TCR comes from a human donor in a cohort sampled during active COVID-19. Sequencing input: peripheral blood. The rearrangement links TRBV3-1 (or the pseudogene TRBV3-2) to TRBJ1-2; D may be TRBD1 (5 bases). The DNA for the CDR3 is TGTGCCAGCAGCCAAGATTCCGGCAGGGCAGGAGGCTACACCTTC. As protein: CASSQDSGRAGGYTF.